Listed below are T cell receptor beta chains from one sample, sequenced in a study of T cell repertoires in cytomegalovirus infection. TCRdb re-called the reads with MiXCR, one entry per CDR3 protein. The profile shows hundreds of thousands of distinct CDR3 sequences, around a third of them singletons. These receptors lack a known antigen. The sequenced sample was cultured PBMCs, obtained from culture after CMV antigen stimulation. These receptors all stem from a human donor in good health (CMV status not recorded). Some clones in this sample may be carry-over from other donors' samples. The conserved cysteine and the conserved F or W are not part of the CDR3 here.

TRBV7-2,TRBJ2-7,ASSLSLARTGEQY
TRBV20-1,TRBJ2-3,SAKPLTQRSDTQY
TRBV20-1,TRBJ1-1,SARDHGEDGEAF
TRBV20-1,TRBJ2-6,SARVQGSGANVLT
TRBV10-3,TRBJ1-6,AAAATESNSPLH
TRBV18,TRBJ1-1,ASSPGRDTEAF
TRBV7-2,TRBJ1-1,ASSPRRGGDTEAF
TRBV29-1,TRBJ1-3,SVGQSSGNTIY
TRBV19,TRBJ2-1,ASQAGDEQF
TRBV7-6,TRBJ1-5,ASSLEEHQPQH
TRBV7-8,TRBJ2-2,ASSLYGRGSRAAGELF
TRBV7-9,TRBJ1-5,AGPGRDQPQH
TRBV4-1,TRBJ2-5,ASSQGPLTGETQY
TRBV12-3/TRBV12-4,TRBJ2-2,ASSFRTSGRAGGGELF
TRBV7-9,TRBJ2-7,ASSPPSGPYEQY
TRBV12-5,TRBJ2-1,ASGPSWGLAGKGEQF
TRBV7-2,TRBJ2-7,ASSLVVRGSYEQY
TRBV7-2,TRBJ2-3,ASSLAIGGTDTQY
TRBV4-1,TRBJ2-7,ASSQISGGAHEQY
TRBV7-2,TRBJ1-5,ASSSPTGNQPQH
TRBV12-3/TRBV12-4,TRBJ1-5,ASSFQGSGNQPQH
TRBV6-1,TRBJ2-7,ASRNYRGPYEQY
TRBV5-1,TRBJ2-7,ASQTGIGYEQY
TRBV12-3/TRBV12-4,TRBJ1-6,ASSYGTAGSPLH
TRBV12-3/TRBV12-4,TRBJ1-5,ASRAFSNQPQH
TRBV6-1,TRBJ2-7,ASRRVAPLEEQY
TRBV12-3/TRBV12-4,TRBJ1-2,ASSEELKGGYP
TRBV3-1,TRBJ2-1,ASSQDTPRSYNEQF
TRBV19,TRBJ2-7,ASSGVAGESYEQY
TRBV27,TRBJ2-7,ASSLGTGFAYEQY
TRBV7-2,TRBJ2-3,ASSILAGGVTDTQY
TRBV6-2/TRBV6-3,TRBJ2-3,ASSLNYPGLVLDTQY
TRBV19,TRBJ1-6,ASSPPLH
TRBV6-6,TRBJ2-3,ASSYPLRGGGYTDTQY
TRBV6-6,TRBJ2-3,ASSYTARGDATDTQY
TRBV7-2,TRBJ1-1,ASSIGANTEAF